Shown below are 24 T cell receptor beta chains from a single sample sequenced in a study of identical twins. MiXCR, run by TCRdb on the 5' RACE reads, gives a single entry per CDR3 protein. Among roughly 750,000 distinct CDR3 sequences listed, 21% were seen once. The sample was also linked to a second study, of T cells expressing NK-cell markers.

The sequenced sample was PBMCs. Receptors originate from a woman aged 18-29 years in good health.

A word on this clonotype: One junction end does not reproduce the germline sequence, and a read error may be involved. The chain has TRBV12-3 or TRBV12-4 and TRBJ2-7; D uncertain. CDR3 length: 13 amino acids. The DNA for the CDR3 is TGTGCCAGCAGATTAGGATTTTCCCACGAGCAGTACTTC. Amino acids: CASRLGFSHEQYF.

This clonotype has only a few counts. For the CDR3, the DNA is TGTGCCAGCAGCGACATGCCCGGGTATCTGACCCAGTACTTC. It codes for CASSDMPGYLTQYF. The chain joins TRBV5-6 to TRBJ2-5, with D uncertain. The length of the CDR3 is 14 residues. V lost 4 bases and J 7 bases, leaving 17 bases between the germline ends. The germline V gene has CDR1 SGHDT and CDR2 YYEEEE.

The chain recombines TRBV9 with TRBJ2-2; 9 bases line up with TRBD1. The junction had 5 bases not matched to a gene; V was cut back by 3 bases and J by 5 bases. Looked up from germline, CDR1 is SGDLS and CDR2 is YYNGEE. The CDR3 is 15 residues long. In nucleotides, the CDR3 is TGTGCCAGCAGCGACCCGGGACAGGGAACCGGGGAGCTGTTTTTT. Protein: CASSDPGQGTGELFF.

This clonotype was seen more than once but under ten times. The chain carries TRBV5-5 and TRBJ2-5, with TRBD2 matching over 10 bases. CDR1 is SGHKS and CDR2 is YYEKEE in the germline V gene (reference sequence). With 4 bases clipped from V and 0 bases from J, the junction kept 6 bases outside the gene matches. CDR3 length equals 16 residues. The CDR3 reads CASSIAGGTYQETQYF. The CDR3 nucleotides read TGTGCCAGCAGCATAGCGGGAGGAACGTACCAAGAGACCCAGTACTTC.

This clonotype was counted ten times or more. The gene calls are TRBV20-1 and TRBJ2-2; 10 nucleotides agree with TRBD2. Germline V gene sequence: CDR1 DFQATT, CDR2 SNEGSKA (reference sequence). Losses at the gene ends were 3 bases for V and 3 bases for J; bases not matched to a gene: 7. CDR3 length equals 16 residues. The CDR3 region has the DNA TGCAGTGCTAGGCAAGGTCTAGCGGGAGACACCGGGGAGCTGTTTTTT. Translated, it gives CSARQGLAGDTGELFF.

Only a few counts were recorded for this clonotype. J is TRBJ2-7 and V is TRBV10-3; maybe TRBD1 (6 bases). The CDR3 spans 11 residues. V lost 8 bases and J 5 bases, leaving 10 bases between the germline ends. Germline-derived CDR1 and CDR2 are ENHRY and SYGVKD. CDR3 loop: CAIASGDEQYF. Written as DNA, the CDR3 is TGTGCCATCGCATCAGGGGACGAGCAGTACTTC.

The chain couples TRBV11-2 to TRBJ1-2, with TRBD1 matching over 7 bases. Germline CDR1 reads SGHAT; CDR2 reads FQNNGV. CDR3 length: 15 amino acids. V shed 6 bases, J shed 4 bases, and the junction held 11 bases outside the gene matches. CDR3: CASSSSQGVFYGYTF. CDR3 sequence (DNA): TGTGCCAGCAGTTCAAGCCAGGGGGTGTTCTATGGCTACACCTTC.

This clonotype was seen more than once but under ten times. The rearrangement uses TRBV27 and TRBJ2-2; D remains ambiguous. V was trimmed by 7 bases and J by 3 bases, leaving 12 bases between them. The CDR3 spans 14 residues. The germline V gene encodes CDR1 MNHEY and CDR2 SMNVEV (reference sequence). CDR3 protein: CASKPEPYTGELFF. CDR3 DNA sequence: TGTGCCAGCAAGCCCGAACCGTACACCGGGGAGCTGTTTTTT.

This clonotype has only one observation. The rearrangement uses TRBV5-1 and TRBJ2-7, with 9 bases identical to TRBD2. V was pared by 2 bases and J by 4 bases, with 7 bases of the junction left unmatched. This CDR3 region has 15 residues. Germline CDR1 and CDR2: SGHRS and YFSETQ. CDR3 bases: TGCGCCAGCAGCTTTGGTAGACTAGCGGATTACGAGCAGTACTTC. This sequence encodes CASSFGRLADYEQYF.

This chain links TRBV12-5 with TRBJ1-1, with TRBD1 as a possible D gene (6 bases). Germline loops: CDR1 LGHNT, CDR2 FRNRAP. The CDR3 sequence is 14 residues long. V was trimmed by 1 base and J by 7 bases, leaving 13 bases between them. The CDR3 DNA is TGTGCTAGTGGTTTGGGGGGACAATTCCTTGAAGCTTTCTTT. Protein product: CASGLGGQFLEAFF.

This clonotype came up a few times. This rearrangement joins TRBV3-1 to TRBJ2-1; TRBD2 matches at 9 bases. The CDR3 contains 15 residues. With V trimmed by 4 bases and J by 3 bases, 4 bases remained unmatched. Per the germline V gene, CDR1 is LGHDT and CDR2 is YNNKEL (reference sequence). CDR3 protein: CASSPGRGGYNEQFF. CDR3 sequence (DNA): TGTGCCAGCAGCCCGGGGCGGGGGGGCTACAATGAGCAGTTCTTC.

The genes are TRBV25-1 and TRBJ2-1, with 9 bases identical to TRBD2. This CDR3 region has 14 residues. The junction had 7 bases not matched to a gene; V was cut back by 5 bases and J by 8 bases. Germline loops: CDR1 MGHDK, CDR2 SYGVNS. The CDR3 reads CASSRAGGLYEQFF. CDR3 DNA: TGTGCCAGCAGTCGCGCGGGGGGGCTATATGAGCAGTTCTTC.

The chain combines TRBV20-1 with TRBJ2-1; TRBD2 matches 10 bases. The CDR3 is 13 residues long. CDR1 DFQATT and CDR2 SNEGSKA come from the germline V gene (reference sequence). The junction had 6 bases not matched to a gene; V was cut back by 8 bases and J by 5 bases. The CDR3 spells CSPSGGANNEQFF. CDR3 sequence (DNA): TGCAGTCCAAGCGGGGGGGCCAACAATGAGCAGTTCTTC.

This clonotype was detected only a few times. This rearrangement joins TRBV12-3 or TRBV12-4 to TRBJ2-1, with 8 bases fitting TRBD2. The ends lost 8 bases at V and 3 bases at J; junction bases unmatched: 12. The CDR3 consists of 16 residues. CDR3 protein: CASRIESGGDYNEQFF. DNA of the CDR3: TGTGCCAGCCGAATAGAAAGCGGGGGCGACTACAATGAGCAGTTCTTC.

The chain joins TRBV6-5 to TRBJ2-1; 7 bases match TRBD2. The J segment lost 14 bases and the V segment lost 0 bases, leaving 7 bases of the junction unmatched. CDR1 and CDR2 (germline): MNHEY, SVGAGI. The CDR3 is 13 residues long. The CDR3 DNA reads TGTGCCAGCAGTTACTCGAGCGGGAATAGAAAGTTCTTC. This codes for CASSYSSGNRKFF.

This chain links TRBV20-1 with TRBJ2-3; 11 nucleotides agree with TRBD2. This CDR3 comprises 14 residues. Germline V gene data show CDR1 as DFQATT and CDR2 as SNEGSKA (reference sequence). J gave up 3 bases and V 6 bases, and 5 bases lay outside the gene matches. The CDR3 coding sequence is TGCAGTGCCGATCTAGCGGGAGGTACAGATACGCAGTATTTT. It codes for CSADLAGGTDTQYF.

This clonotype was seen only a few times. CDR3 loop: CSARGIPVLGYEQYF. The CDR3 DNA reads TGCAGTGCTAGAGGTATCCCCGTATTAGGTTACGAGCAGTACTTC. V and J are TRBV20-1 and TRBJ2-7; D uncertain. There are 15 residues in the CDR3. The germline CDR1 and CDR2 sequences are DFQATT and SNEGSKA (reference sequence). Trimming removed 1 base from V and 4 bases from J, with 17 bases in between.

The rearrangement joins TRBV20-1 to TRBJ2-2; D may be TRBD2 (5 bases). With 6 bases removed from V and 5 bases from J, the gap between germline ends came to 13 bases. Looked up from germline, CDR1 is DFQATT and CDR2 is SNEGSKA (reference sequence). This CDR3 has 13 residues. CDR3 sequence reads: CSAELAPTGELFF. The CDR3 region has the DNA TGCAGTGCCGAGCTAGCTCCGACCGGGGAGCTGTTTTTT.

This rearrangement joins TRBV12-3 or TRBV12-4 to TRBJ2-7; 8 nucleotides align to TRBD2. This CDR3 region has 14 residues. J lost 1 base, V lost 5 bases, and 4 bases had no gene match. The CDR3 sequence: CASSLSGESYEQYF. In nucleotides, the CDR3 is TGTGCCAGCAGTCTTAGCGGGGAATCCTACGAGCAGTACTTC.

This sequence joins TRBV18 and TRBJ2-7, with a tentative D call TRBD2 (5 bases). Germline V gives CDR1 KGHSH, CDR2 LQKENI. V was trimmed by 5 bases and J by 5 bases, leaving 16 bases between them. The CDR3 totals 14 residues. CDR3 DNA: TGTGCCAGCTCATCCACCGACCCGACTAACGAGCAGTACTTC. This sequence encodes CASSSTDPTNEQYF.

The genes are TRBV4-3 and TRBJ1-2; 7 positions agree with TRBD1. CDR1 is LGHNA, CDR2 YSLEER, per germline. The CDR3 is 14 amino acids. The V gene end was trimmed by 2 bases and the J gene end by 3 bases; junction bases not matched to a gene: 3. The CDR3 spells CASSQPGQHYGYTF. In DNA form, the CDR3 reads TGCGCCAGCAGCCAACCGGGACAGCACTATGGCTACACCTTC.

Only a few counts were recorded for this clonotype. The chain carries TRBV15 and TRBJ2-3; 7 positions agree with TRBD1. From germline, CDR1 is LNHNV and CDR2 YYDKDF (reference sequence). This CDR3 has 20 residues. V shed 1 base, J shed 0 bases, and the junction held 16 bases outside the gene matches. The CDR3 loop reads CATSRAGRGRLLRSTDTQYF. The DNA of the CDR3 is TGTGCCACCAGCAGAGCCGGCAGGGGGAGACTACTTAGAAGCACAGATACGCAGTATTTT.

This clonotype was seen more than once but under ten times. This sequence joins TRBV9 and TRBJ2-1; 7 bases align to TRBD1. The CDR3 consists of 14 residues. Germline V lookup: CDR1 SGDLS, CDR2 YYNGEE. Trimming took 3 bases from V and 5 from J; bases not matched to a gene: 5. The CDR3 sequence: CASSDDREHNEQFF. The CDR3 DNA is TGTGCCAGCAGCGACGACAGGGAGCACAATGAGCAGTTCTTC. Full variable domain (remainder filled in from reference TRBV9 and TRBJ2-1): DSGVTQTPKHLITATGQRVTLRCSPRSGDLSVYWYQQSLDQGLQFLIQYYNGEERAKGNILERFSAQQFPDLHSELNLSSLELGDSALYFCASSDDREHNEQFFGPGTRLTVL.

This clonotype was seen many times. The CDR3 sequence: CATSRVTAYEQYF. DNA for the CDR3: TGTGCCACCAGCAGAGTGACAGCCTACGAGCAGTACTTC. The V gene is TRBV15, the J gene TRBJ2-7, with TRBD1 as a possible D gene (5 bases). CDR1 and CDR2 (germline): LNHNV, YYDKDF (reference sequence). The CDR3 consists of 13 residues. Trimming took off 1 base at V and 2 bases at J, with 6 bases between the two ends.